Below, one TCR beta chain is given with its context. No antigen is known for it. The data are from a study of breast tumors, draining lymph nodes, adjacent tissues. Overall study findings and caveats: Tumors had less TCR diversity than lymph nodes, more than nontumor tissue. Data fit most tumor T cells coming from lymph node, expanding in tumor. Luminal-like breast cancer showed significantly greater tumor-nontumor repertoire similarity than basal-like breast cancer did.

CDR3 size: 14 residues. With 2 bases clipped from V and 3 bases from J, the junction kept 4 bases outside the gene matches. CDR1 is SNHLY, CDR2 FYNNEI, per germline. Using its own MiXCR run on the multiplex PCR reads, TCRdb lists one record per CDR3 protein. The data hold under 25,000 distinct CDR3 sequences, with around 46% observed a single time. The sequence was obtained from a female donor with breast cancer. Some clones in this sample may be carry-over from other donors' samples. This sequence joins TRBV2 and TRBJ2-7; the match to TRBD2 covers 7 bases. Input material: breast tumor tissue. CDR3 residues: CASSEYLAVYEQYF. The CDR3 DNA is TGTGCCAGCAGTGAATACCTAGCGGTCTACGAGCAGTACTTC.